This is a list of T cell receptor beta chains from one sample in a study of glioma-infiltrating T cells. TCRdb re-derived calls from the multiplex PCR reads in MiXCR, one entry per CDR3 protein. This table has around 97,000 distinct CDR3 sequences, around 29% appearing once. The sample comprised glioma tissue, nonneoplastic brain tissue, or PBMCs (not recorded which). The origin of the receptors is a human donor with low-grade glioma or glioblastoma, undergoing nonglioma brain surgery, or in good health (not recorded which). CDR3s include the opening cysteine and the closing phenylalanine or tryptophan. A D gene is named only where the DNA matches it firmly. Clone size is given for some rows only: seen once, a few or many times, or a class if the clone is expanded.

cdr3_nt,cdr3_aa,v_call,j_call,d_call,clone_size
TGTGCCAGCAGTTTGAGACTAGCGGGGGAGAATGAGCAGTTCTTC,CASSLRLAGENEQFF,TRBV12-3/TRBV12-4,TRBJ2-1,TRBD2,many
TGTGCAAGCACCAGGACACGCTCCTACAATGAGCAGTCCTTC,CASTRTRSYNEQSF,TRBV6-1,TRBJ2-1,.,.
TGCGCCGGCAGCGAGGGGAGCCCTAATGAAAAACTGTTTTTT,CAGSEGSPNEKLFF,TRBV5-1,TRBJ1-4,.,.
TGTGCCAGCAGTCCCGGGCCCAGAGGAGATTCACCCCTCCACTTT,CASSPGPRGDSPLHF,TRBV28,TRBJ1-6,.,many
TGTGCCAGCAGCCCCCGACTTCAAGAGACCCAGTACTTC,CASSPRLQETQYF,TRBV11-2,TRBJ2-5,.,few
TGTGCCATCAGTGACCTAAGCTCCTACAATGAGCAGTTCTTC,CAISDLSSYNEQFF,TRBV10-3,TRBJ2-1,.,many
TGTGCCAGCAGCTTCCCCCTGGAGACCCAGTACTTC,CASSFPLETQYF,TRBV7-9,TRBJ2-5,.,.
TGTGTCAGCAGCATTATGAAGGGAGGGAGGGATGAGCAGTTCTTC,CVSSIMKGGRDEQFF,TRBV28,TRBJ2-1,TRBD2,.
TGTGCCATCAGCGGGGACCCTGTAGGCGGGAACACCATATATTTT,CAISGDPVGGNTIYF,TRBV10-3,TRBJ1-3,.,few
TGTGCCAGCAGTTTCTTCGGACCCCGCGACACTGAAGCTTTCTTT,CASSFFGPRDTEAFF,TRBV28,TRBJ1-1,.,many
TGTGCCAGCAGTTTCGGGGACGCAGATAATTCACCCCTCCACTTT,CASSFGDADNSPLHF,TRBV12-3/TRBV12-4,TRBJ1-6,.,.
TGTGCCAGTAGTGCTGGACAGGGGTTCAATCAGCCCCAGCATTTT,CASSAGQGFNQPQHF,TRBV19,TRBJ1-5,TRBD1,many
TGTGCCAGCAGTGGGACTGGTGGGGTGTCCTACAATGAGCAGTTCTTC,CASSGTGGVSYNEQFF,TRBV2,TRBJ2-1,.,many
TGTGCCAGCAGCTTAGCTCGCGGGGGGGATACGCAGTATTTT,CASSLARGGDTQYF,TRBV7-2,TRBJ2-3,TRBD2,many
TGCAGCGTTCAAACCGCAGGGGAAAAACTGTTTTTT,CSVQTAGEKLFF,TRBV29-1,TRBJ1-4,.,.
TGTGCCAGCAGCGTGCGGAAGAAGACCAACTATGGCTACACCTTC,CASSVRKKTNYGYTF,TRBV3-1,TRBJ1-2,.,.
TGTGCCAGCAGCTTAGAAGGGGTCAGCTACGAGCAGTACTTC,CASSLEGVSYEQYF,TRBV7-8,TRBJ2-7,.,few
TGTGCCAGCAGCAGGGGGAGGACCTACGAGCAGTACTTC,CASSRGRTYEQYF,TRBV27,TRBJ2-7,.,.
TGCGCCAGCAGCTTGGACTACCACAATGAGCAGTTCTTC,CASSLDYHNEQFF,TRBV5-1,TRBJ2-1,.,.
TGTGCCAGTAGTACAGGGGCTGGAGATACGCAGTATTTT,CASSTGAGDTQYF,TRBV19,TRBJ2-3,.,few
TGCGCCAGCAGCCAGAACGGGTGGGGGGGCTATGAGCAGTTCTTC,CASSQNGWGGYEQFF,TRBV4-3,TRBJ2-1,.,many
TGTGCCATCGGCTCCTACGAGCAGTACTTC,CAIGSYEQYF,TRBV7-2,TRBJ2-7,.,many
TGTGCCAGCAGCGGGGGGGCTCGAACAGATACGCAGTATTTT,CASSGGARTDTQYF,TRBV27,TRBJ2-3,TRBD2,many
TGTGCCACAACCGGGGGGGCCGGCCACAATGAGCAGTTCTTC,CATTGGAGHNEQFF,TRBV6-1,TRBJ2-1,TRBD2,many
TGTGCCAGCAGTGAATACAACAGGGGTGAAGCTTTCTTT,CASSEYNRGEAFF,TRBV25-1,TRBJ1-1,TRBD1,many
TGCAGCGTTGACGGGGGGGGTCCAGATACGCAGTATTTT,CSVDGGGPDTQYF,TRBV29-1,TRBJ2-3,TRBD2,many
TGTGCCAGCAGGGGGCGATCCTACGAGCAGTACTTC,CASRGRSYEQYF,TRBV28,TRBJ2-7,.,many
TGTGCCAGCAGTTTTAGGGGCCATGGCTACACCTTC,CASSFRGHGYTF,TRBV12-3/TRBV12-4,TRBJ1-2,.,.
TGCAGCGTTGACGGGGGCACCCAAGAGACCCAGTACTTC,CSVDGGTQETQYF,TRBV29-1,TRBJ2-5,.,many
TGTGCCATCCGGGGGAAGGGAGAGACCCAGTACTTC,CAIRGKGETQYF,TRBV12-3/TRBV12-4,TRBJ2-5,.,.
TGCGCCAGCAGCCCTAGATCCGGGTCGGGCACCGGGGAGCTGTTTTTT,CASSPRSGSGTGELFF,TRBV5-1,TRBJ2-2,.,.
TGTGCCAGCAGCCCGCCCGGCCGTATGAACACTGAAGCTTTCTTT,CASSPPGRMNTEAFF,TRBV7-2,TRBJ1-1,.,many
TGTGCCAGCATTTCTGATCTCTTAACCTACGAGCAGTACTTC,CASISDLLTYEQYF,TRBV6-2/TRBV6-3,TRBJ2-7,.,many
TGTGCCAGCTCACCCGGGGATCGTATGAACACTGAAGCTTTCTTT,CASSPGDRMNTEAFF,TRBV18,TRBJ1-1,.,few
TGTGCCAGCAGTTACACCCGGGGCAATGAGCAGTTCTTC,CASSYTRGNEQFF,TRBV6-6,TRBJ2-1,.,many
TGTGCCAGCAGCTTAGCCGGGACTAGCTTCCAGTACTTC,CASSLAGTSFQYF,TRBV7-2,TRBJ2-5,TRBD2,few
TGTGCCAGCTCTTTCCAGGGGGTGGAGACCCAGTACTTC,CASSFQGVETQYF,TRBV6-1,TRBJ2-5,TRBD1,many
TGCAGCGTTGTCCCTTCGGAGAACATGAACTATGGCTACACCTTC,CSVVPSENMNYGYTF,TRBV29-1,TRBJ1-2,.,.
TGTGCCAGCAGCTCTACTAGCGGGGGCCCGCAGTACTTC,CASSSTSGGPQYF,TRBV12-3/TRBV12-4,TRBJ2-4,TRBD2,.
TGTGCCAGTAGACTCTCCCCGGACAGTGGACTCGAGCAGTACTTC,CASRLSPDSGLEQYF,TRBV19,TRBJ2-7,.,.
TGTGCCAGCAGCTTAGACGGGGCCTCCTACGAGCAGTACTTC,CASSLDGASYEQYF,TRBV7-2,TRBJ2-7,.,few
TGTGCCAGCAGCCAAGCTCCGGGACTAGCGGACCAAGAGACCCAGTACTTC,CASSQAPGLADQETQYF,TRBV4-2,TRBJ2-5,TRBD2,.
TGCGCCAGCAGCTTACCGACAGGCACCCCTGAAGCTTCCTTT,CASSLPTGTPEASF,TRBV5-1,TRBJ1-1,.,.
TGTGCCAGCGGAATAACGAGCAATCAGCCCCAGCATTTT,CASGITSNQPQHF,TRBV6-1,TRBJ1-5,.,many
TGTGCCAGCAGTTACCGTATCGTAGGGTCGGGACAGGCGAACACTGAAGCTTTCTTT,CASSYRIVGSGQANTEAFF,TRBV6-6,TRBJ1-1,TRBD1,many
TGTGCCAGCAGTTATCCGACCGGCAGGGTGAACACCGGGGAGCTGTTTTTT,CASSYPTGRVNTGELFF,TRBV28,TRBJ2-2,.,many
TGCAGCGTCTCTGCCAGACTTGCTAATGAAAAACTGTTTTTT,CSVSARLANEKLFF,TRBV29-1,TRBJ1-4,.,few
TGTGCCACCAGCCCACGCTCCGGGAGAACCCACGAGCAGTACTTC,CATSPRSGRTHEQYF,TRBV15,TRBJ2-7,.,many
TGTGCCAGCAGCCCCGGGACAGTCAATGGCTACACCTTC,CASSPGTVNGYTF,TRBV2,TRBJ1-2,TRBD1,.
TGTGCCTGGAGACCTACAGGGAAGAATACAGATACGCAGTATTTT,CAWRPTGKNTDTQYF,TRBV30,TRBJ2-3,.,few
TGTGCCAGCAGTCATGGGGCAGGAAGGGGCAATCAGCCCCAGCATTTT,CASSHGAGRGNQPQHF,TRBV12-3/TRBV12-4,TRBJ1-5,.,.
TGTGCCAGCAACCGACTAGCTGGGGACAATGAGCAGTTCTTC,CASNRLAGDNEQFF,TRBV7-2,TRBJ2-1,TRBD2,few
TGTGCCAGCAAGGCGGTCGACAGGGACTATGGCTACACCTTC,CASKAVDRDYGYTF,TRBV6-1,TRBJ1-2,TRBD1,many